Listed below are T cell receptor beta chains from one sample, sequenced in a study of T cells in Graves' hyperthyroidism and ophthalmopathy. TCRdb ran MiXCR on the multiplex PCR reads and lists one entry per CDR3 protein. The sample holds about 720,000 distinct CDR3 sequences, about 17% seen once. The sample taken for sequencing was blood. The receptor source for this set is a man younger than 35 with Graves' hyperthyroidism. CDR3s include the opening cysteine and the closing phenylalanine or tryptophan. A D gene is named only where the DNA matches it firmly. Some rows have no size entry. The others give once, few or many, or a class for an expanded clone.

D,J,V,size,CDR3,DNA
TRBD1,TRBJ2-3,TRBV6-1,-,CASAGTGSFTDTQYF,TGTGCCAGCGCCGGGACAGGGAGTTTCACAGATACGCAGTATTTT
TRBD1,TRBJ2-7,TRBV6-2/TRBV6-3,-,CATRDRGYEQYF,TGCGCCACCCGGGACAGGGGCTACGAGCAGTACTTC
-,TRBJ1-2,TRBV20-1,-,CSARDRNSSNYGYTF,TGCAGTGCTAGAGATCGAAACAGCTCTAACTATGGCTACACCTTC
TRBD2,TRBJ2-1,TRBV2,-,CASSPGLGTSGKDEQFF,TGTGCCAGCTCACCCGGGCTCGGGACTAGCGGGAAGGATGAGCAGTTCTTC
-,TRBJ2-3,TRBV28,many,CASRGYTIHLPSTDTQYF,TGTGCCAGCAGGGGGTACACGATTCACCTTCCTAGCACAGATACGCAGTATTTT
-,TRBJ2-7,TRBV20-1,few,CSARGALVYEQYF,TGCAGTGCTAGAGGTGCCCTAGTCTACGAGCAGTACTTC
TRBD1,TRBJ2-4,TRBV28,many,CASSSTGTGDGNIQYF,TGTGCCAGCAGTTCTACCGGGACAGGGGACGGAAACATTCAGTACTTC
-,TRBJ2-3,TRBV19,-,CASSIKGGKGTDTQYF,TGTGCCAGTAGTATAAAAGGCGGGAAGGGCACAGATACGCAGTATTTT
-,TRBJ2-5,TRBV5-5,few,CASSLVAPSRAALAWETQYF,TGTGCCAGCAGCTTGGTGGCCCCTAGCCGGGCCGCCCTAGCCTGGGAGACCCAGTACTTC
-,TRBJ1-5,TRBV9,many,CASSAGHGDNQPQHF,TGTGCCAGCAGCGCCGGCCATGGCGACAATCAGCCCCAGCATTTT
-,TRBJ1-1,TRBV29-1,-,CSVVRAAYTEAFF,TGCAGCGTGGTAAGGGCAGCTTACACTGAAGCTTTCTTT
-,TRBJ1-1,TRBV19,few,CASSISFISTEAFF,TGTGCCAGTAGTATATCATTCATTAGCACTGAAGCTTTCTTT
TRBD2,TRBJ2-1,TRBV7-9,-,CASSPSGTSLHEQFF,TGTGCCAGCAGCCCTTCCGGGACTAGTTTACATGAGCAGTTCTTC
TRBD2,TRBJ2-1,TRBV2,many,CASSDPASGSNEQFF,TGTGCCAGCAGTGACCCGGCTAGCGGGAGTAATGAGCAGTTCTTC
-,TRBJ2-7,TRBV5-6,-,CASSLAGRQGRAGEQYF,TGTGCCAGCAGCTTGGCAGGCCGACAGGGGAGGGCCGGGGAGCAGTACTTC
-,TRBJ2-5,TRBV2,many,CASSDSGGETQYF,TGTGCCAGCAGTGACTCTGGAGGGGAGACCCAGTACTTC
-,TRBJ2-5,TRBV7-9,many,CAIQPPVTQYF,TGTGCCATCCAGCCCCCGGTAACCCAGTACTTC
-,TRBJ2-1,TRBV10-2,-,CASKGTVYNEQFF,TGCGCCAGCAAGGGTACTGTATACAATGAGCAGTTCTTC
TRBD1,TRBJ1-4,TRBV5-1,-,CASSLLAGTGDEKLFF,TGCGCCAGCAGCCTGCTAGCCGGGACAGGGGATGAAAAACTGTTTTTT
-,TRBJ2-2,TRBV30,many,CAWRGTGELFF,TGTGCCTGGAGGGGGACCGGGGAGCTGTTTTTT
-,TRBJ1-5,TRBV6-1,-,CASSEWGRNQPQHF,TGTGCCAGCAGTGAATGGGGCAGGAATCAGCCCCAGCATTTT
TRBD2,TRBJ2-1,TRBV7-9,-,CASSQPPSGEYNEQFF,TGTGCCAGCAGCCAACCCCCTAGCGGGGAGTACAATGAGCAGTTCTTC
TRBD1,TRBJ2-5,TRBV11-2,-,CASSPGARTGIQETQYF,TGTGCCAGCAGCCCAGGGGCTAGGACAGGGATTCAAGAGACCCAGTACTTC
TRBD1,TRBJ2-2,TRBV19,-,CASSTWDSQNTGELFF,TGTGCCAGTAGTACCTGGGACAGCCAGAACACCGGGGAGCTGTTTTTT
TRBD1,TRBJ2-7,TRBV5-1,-,CASSSTGQGPNEQYF,TGCGCCAGCAGCTCTACGGGACAGGGTCCCAACGAGCAGTACTTC
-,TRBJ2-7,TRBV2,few,CASTGGRPGQYEQYF,TGTGCCAGCACCGGAGGTAGGCCGGGACAATACGAGCAGTACTTC
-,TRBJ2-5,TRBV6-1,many,CASGVSRETQYF,TGTGCCAGCGGGGTGTCCCGGGAGACCCAGTACTTC
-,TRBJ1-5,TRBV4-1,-,CASSQGWGEQPQHF,TGCGCCAGCAGCCAGGGGTGGGGGGAACAGCCCCAGCATTTT
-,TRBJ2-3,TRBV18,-,CASSPPGSGTDTQYF,TGTGCCAGCTCACCACCGGGGAGTGGGACAGATACGCAGTATTTT
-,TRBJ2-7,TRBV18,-,CASSPPAGEQYF,TGTGCCAGCTCACCACCGGCGGGTGAGCAGTACTTC